A single sample is the source of the 5 T cell receptor beta chains below, sequenced in a study of shared clonotypes between healthy human individuals. The table came from immunoSEQ multiplex PCR; TCRdb's copy has only in-frame clones and leaves some out. Altogether a few hundred thousand clones are present, roughly 80% being singletons, with the ten largest covering about 9.4%. The sequencing input was memory CD4+ T cells sorted from blood. Documented subset: CD45RA-negative fraction. These receptor sequences come from a young man in good health.

The sample holds a few counts of this clone. The chain joins TRBV21-1 to TRBJ2-4; the table gives TRBD1 as D, unverified against the DNA. TRBV21-1 is labeled a pseudogene. The CDR3 loop spans 15 amino acids. In DNA, the CDR3 is TGTGCCAGCAGCAAAGTGACAGGGAACAAAAACATTCAGTACTTC. Protein sequence: CASSKVTGNKNIQYF.

This sequence joins TRBV6-1 and TRBJ2-7; 7 positions agree with TRBD2. Trimming at V came to 4 bases and at J to 0 bases, leaving 9 bases not matched to a gene. In germline, CDR1 is MNHNS, CDR2 SASEGT. The CDR3 loop spans 16 amino acids. CDR3 nucleotides: TGTGCCAGCAGTGCCGCGTCTAGCGGAGGCTCCTACGAGCAGTACTTC. Translation gives CASSAASSGGSYEQYF.

This clone was seen repeatedly, ten times or more. In the same sample, other DNA sequences code for this CDR3. The chain joins TRBV11-2 to TRBJ2-1; D not certain. CDR3 length equals 14 residues. Germline CDR1 and CDR2: SGHAT and FQNNGV. V was trimmed by 1 base and J by 3 bases, leaving 7 bases between them. CDR3 sequence reads: CASSLATYYNEQFF. The DNA of the CDR3 is TGTGCCAGCAGCTTAGCGACTTACTACAATGAGCAGTTCTTC.

Only a few counts were recorded for this clone. The genes are TRBV5-4 and TRBJ2-1, with 9 bases lining up with TRBD2. V was pared by 0 bases and J by 5 bases, with 3 bases of the junction left unmatched. The CDR3 runs 15 residues. Germline CDR1 SGHNT, CDR2 YYREEE (reference sequence). The CDR3 here is CASSLGLAANNEQFF. Here the CDR3 DNA reads TGTGCCAGCAGCTTGGGACTAGCGGCCAACAATGAGCAGTTCTTC. The full variable domain, completed using reference TRBV5-4 and TRBJ2-1, is ETGVTQSPTHLIKTRGQQVTLRCSSQSGHNTVSWYQQALGQGPQFIFQYYREEENGRGNFPPRFSGLQFPNYSSELNVNALELDDSALYLCASSLGLAANNEQFFGPGTRLTVL.

The chain is built from TRBV19 and TRBJ2-6; 7 nucleotides agree with TRBD1. The ends lost 9 bases at V and 4 bases at J; junction bases unmatched: 9. The germline V gene has CDR1 LNHDA and CDR2 SQIVND (reference sequence). The CDR3 extends over 15 amino acids. The DNA for the CDR3 is TGTGCCAGCGCGCCAGGGGGTCTGGGGGCCAACGTCCTGACTTTC. Its protein is CASAPGGLGANVLTF.